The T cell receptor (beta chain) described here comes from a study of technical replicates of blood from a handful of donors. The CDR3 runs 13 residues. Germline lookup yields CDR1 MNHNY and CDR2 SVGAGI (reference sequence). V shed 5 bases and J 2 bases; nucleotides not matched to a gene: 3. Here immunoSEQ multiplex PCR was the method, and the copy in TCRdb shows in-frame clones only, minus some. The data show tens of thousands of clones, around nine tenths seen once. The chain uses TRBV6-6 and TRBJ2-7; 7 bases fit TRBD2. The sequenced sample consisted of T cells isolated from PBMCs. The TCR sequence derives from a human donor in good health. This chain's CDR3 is CASSVGGTYEQYF. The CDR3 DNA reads TGTGCCAGCAGTGTGGGGGGGACCTACGAGCAGTACTTC.